Below, 18 T cell receptor beta chains from the same sample are listed, as sequenced in a study of T cell responses to AZD1222 COVID-19 vaccine. Libraries were prepared by immunoSEQ multiplex PCR; TCRdb keeps only in-frame clonotypes and omits some of them. The repertoire consists of more than 120,000 clones, with roughly 90% occurring once and the leading ten covering 5.4%. The specimen comprised peripheral blood, sampled 28 days after the second dose of the MenACWY control vaccine. These receptors were obtained from an adult who received the MenACWY meningococcal vaccine as a control.

The chain links TRBV5-6 to TRBJ1-1; 10 bases line up with TRBD1. The CDR3 runs 16 residues. The trim removed 2 bases at V and 2 bases at J, leaving 6 bases unmatched. The germline gives CDR1 SGHDT, CDR2 YYEEEE. The CDR3, as DNA: TGTGCCAGCAGCTTCGGGACAGGGGATTCAAACACTGAAGCTTTCTTT. Protein: CASSFGTGDSNTEAFF. Complete variable domain (other parts from reference TRBV5-6 and TRBJ1-1): DAGVTQSPTHLIKTRGQQVTLRCSPKSGHDTVSWYQQALGQGPQFIFQYYEEEERQRGNFPDRFSGHQFPNYSSELNVNALLLGDSALYLCASSFGTGDSNTEAFFGQGTRLTVV.

This sequence joins TRBV25-1 and TRBJ1-6; D call uncertain. CDR3 length: 15 residues. V lost 3 bases, J lost 8 bases, and 14 bases lay in between. Germline-derived CDR1 and CDR2 are MGHDK and SYGVNS. DNA for the CDR3: TGTGCCAGCAGTGACCCCGGGCGTCGAGATTCACCCCTCCACTTT. It codes for CASSDPGRRDSPLHF.

The genes are TRBV5-1 and TRBJ1-1, with unresolved D. This CDR3 contains 15 residues. The germline V gene has CDR1 SGHRS and CDR2 YFSETQ. Trimming pared 4 bases from V and 0 bases from J, leaving 13 bases between. The DNA for the CDR3 is TGCGCCAGCAGCGTTGAAGGGCTTCTGAACACTGAAGCTTTCTTT. Translated, it gives CASSVEGLLNTEAFF.

The chain recombines TRBV4-2 with TRBJ1-5, with 7 bases aligning to TRBD1. Trimming took 0 bases from V and 5 from J; bases not matched to a gene: 4. The CDR3 is 15 amino acids. Looked up from germline, CDR1 is LGHNA and CDR2 is YNFKEQ. This CDR3 reads CASSQEGQEDQPQHF. CDR3 in DNA: TGTGCCAGCAGCCAAGAAGGACAGGAGGATCAGCCCCAGCATTTT.

CDR3 loop: CASGGAPADTQYF. The CDR3 DNA sequence: TGTGCCAGCGGCGGGGCCCCCGCCGATACGCAGTATTTT. The chain links TRBV7-2 to TRBJ2-3; perhaps TRBD2 as D (6 bases). Germline V lookup: CDR1 SGHTA, CDR2 FQGNSA. V lost 8 bases and J 6 bases, leaving 15 bases between the germline ends. The CDR3 has 13 residues.

The genes are TRBV7-2 and TRBJ2-2, with D perhaps TRBD2 (5 bases). Trimming stripped 0 bases from V and 6 bases from J, with 5 bases between. CDR1 SGHTA and CDR2 FQGNSA come from the germline V gene. The CDR3 has 13 amino acids. DNA for the CDR3: TGTGCCAGCAGCTTAGCGGGAGCCGGGGAGCTGTTTTTT. Translation gives CASSLAGAGELFF.

This rearrangement joins TRBV11-3 to TRBJ2-5; D is unclear. The germline gives CDR1 SGHNT, CDR2 YENEEA. V lost 5 bases to trimming and J lost 1 base, with 14 bases between them. The CDR3 has 15 residues. CDR3 amino acids: CASSHRTERQETQYF. In DNA form, the CDR3 reads TGTGCCAGCAGCCACCGGACGGAGCGCCAAGAGACCCAGTACTTC.

This chain joins TRBV7-8 and TRBJ2-5; 7 nucleotides match TRBD2. V lost 1 base, J lost 4 bases, and 12 bases stayed unmatched. CDR1 and CDR2 from the germline V gene are SGHVS and FQNEAQ. This CDR3 region has 17 residues. Here the CDR3 reads CASSLGPSPGLLETQYF. The CDR3 coding sequence is TGTGCCAGCAGCTTAGGGCCCTCCCCGGGACTACTAGAGACCCAGTACTTC.

This chain uses TRBV5-1 with TRBJ2-2; possible D gene TRBD1, 6 bases. The CDR3 has 16 amino acids. The V gene's germline CDR1 is SGHRS and CDR2 YFSETQ. V lost 2 bases, J lost 5 bases, and 16 bases lay in between. The CDR3 nucleotides read TGCGCCAGCAGCTTAGCTGGAGACAGGAGTACCGGGGAGCTGTTTTTT. Amino acid sequence: CASSLAGDRSTGELFF.

This chain connects TRBV21-1 to TRBJ1-4. TRBV21-1 is a listed pseudogene. The CDR3 length is 22 residues. The CDR3 region is CASGNLITGWGDHLATNEKLFF. The CDR3 coding sequence is TGTGCCAGCGGAAACTTAATTACAGGTTGGGGAGATCACCTTGCAACTAATGAAAAACTGTTTTTT.

The rearrangement joins TRBV13 to TRBJ1-1, with 7 positions matching TRBD1. This CDR3 region has 15 residues. Germline assignment: CDR1 PRHDT and CDR2 FYEKMQ (reference sequence). The ends lost 5 bases at V and 2 bases at J; junction bases unmatched: 8. The CDR3 DNA reads TGTGCCAGCAGCAAAGGGGGACAGCGAAACACTGAAGCTTTCTTT. It yields the protein CASSKGGQRNTEAFF. Supplemented by reference TRBV13 and TRBJ1-1, the full variable domain reads AAGVIQSPRHLIKEKRETATLKCYPIPRHDTVYWYQQGPGQDPQFLISFYEKMQSDKGSIPDRFSAQQFSDYHSELNMSSLELGDSALYFCASSKGGQRNTEAFFGQGTRLTVV.

CDR3 sequence (DNA): TGTGCCAGCAGTCCGAACTTGGATACGCAGTATTTT. It translates to CASSPNLDTQYF. The genes are TRBV6-1 and TRBJ2-3; D uncertain. The CDR3 consists of 12 residues. V was pared by 5 bases and J by 6 bases, with 9 bases between. Germline V CDR1 and CDR2: MNHNS, SASEGT.

The chain links TRBV11-3 to TRBJ2-2; a possible D gene is TRBD1 (5 bases). Germline V gene lookup returns CDR1 SGHNT and CDR2 YENEEA. The CDR3 loop spans 16 amino acids. V was trimmed by 2 bases and J by 4 bases, leaving 14 bases between them. The CDR3 DNA reads TGTGCCAGCAGCTTAATCTTCCCAGGGCCCACCGGGGAGCTGTTTTTT. Encoded protein: CASSLIFPGPTGELFF.

CDR3 DNA sequence: TGTGCCAGCAGCACCGATCGTTGGACTAGCGGCACAGATACGCAGTATTTT. Translation gives CASSTDRWTSGTDTQYF. The chain couples TRBV9 to TRBJ2-3, with 9 nucleotides matching TRBD2. The CDR3 has 17 amino acids. CDR1 and CDR2 from the germline V gene are SGDLS and YYNGEE. The V gene end was trimmed by 4 bases and the J gene end by 1 base; junction bases not matched to a gene: 10. The whole variable domain, filled in from reference TRBV9 and TRBJ2-3, reads DSGVTQTPKHLITATGQRVTLRCSPRSGDLSVYWYQQSLDQGLQFLIQYYNGEERAKGNILERFSAQQFPDLHSELNLSSLELGDSALYFCASSTDRWTSGTDTQYFGPGTRLTVL.

V and J are TRBV4-1 and TRBJ2-3; D gene ambiguous. The germline V gene encodes CDR1 MGHRA and CDR2 YSYEKL. The CDR3 is 14 amino acids. V was shortened by 1 base and J by 0 bases, with 5 bases between the two germline ends. CDR3 residues: CASSQAASTDTQYF. The CDR3 DNA is TGCGCCAGCAGCCAAGCGGCTAGCACAGATACGCAGTATTTT.

V gene TRBV13 combines with J gene TRBJ1-2, with 8 nucleotides matching TRBD1. Trimming removed 5 bases from V and 6 bases from J; junction bases left unmatched: 5. This CDR3 has 13 residues. CDR1 is PRHDT, CDR2 FYEKMQ, per germline (reference sequence). CDR3 DNA sequence: TGTGCCAGCAGCCCAGCAGGGGGCGATGGCTACACCTTC. It translates to CASSPAGGDGYTF.

As for this clone: The sample contains more than one DNA sequence encoding this CDR3. The chain links TRBV5-1 to TRBJ1-1; no definite D call. The V end was cut by 0 bases, the J end by 1 base, with 7 bases between. This CDR3 is 14 amino acids long. CDR1 is SGHRS and CDR2 is YFSETQ in the germline V gene. The CDR3 region is CASSLDGPNTEAFF. The CDR3 DNA sequence: TGCGCCAGCAGCTTGGATGGCCCGAACACTGAAGCTTTCTTT.

Comments on this clone: Other nucleotide sequences in the sample specify the same CDR3. The chain couples TRBV2 to TRBJ2-5; D remains unclear. The germline CDR1 and CDR2 sequences are SNHLY and FYNNEI. The V end was cut by 3 bases, the J end by 3 bases, with 11 bases between. This CDR3 spans 14 amino acids. The CDR3 DNA reads TGTGCCAGCAGTGATAGTCAGGCGGAAGAGACCCAGTACTTC. Its protein is CASSDSQAEETQYF. The whole variable domain, filled in from reference TRBV2 and TRBJ2-5, reads EPEVTQTPSHQVTQMGQEVILRCVPISNHLYFYWYRQILGQKVEFLVSFYNNEISEKSEIFDDQFSVERPDGSNFTLKIRSTKLEDSAMYFCASSDSQAEETQYFGPGTRLLVL.